The clone carrying this T cell receptor beta chain has only a few counts. The antigen is unknown. The data derive from a study of blood T cells in healthy people across ages. Study-wide results and limits: Age advanced and TCR beta diversity per million T cells fell, roughly linearly.

A sample-barcoded 5' primer and a J-beta primer mix were used in a second PCR of about 7 to 12 cycles. A 12-random-nucleotide template-switch adaptor tagged each cDNA molecule. TCRdb itself ran the 5' RACE reads through MiXCR, one entry per CDR3 protein. Of fewer than 2,000,000 distinct CDR3 sequences listed, 30% to 40% are singletons. The clonotype comes from a human donor in good health. Sequencing used blood.

CDR3 in amino acids: CASSRPSRSTDTQYF. In nucleotides, the CDR3 is TGTGCCAGCAGTCGTCCCTCCCGGAGCACAGATACGCAGTATTTT. V and J are TRBV6-2 or TRBV6-3 and TRBJ2-3; no firm D call. The length of the CDR3 is 15 residues. The V end lost 5 bases, the J end lost 0 bases, and 12 bases lay between the germline ends. Germline CDR1 is MNHEY and CDR2 is SVGEGT.